This T cell receptor beta chain is from a study of CD8 T cells in ankylosing spondylitis. TCRdb redid the calling of the 5' RACE reads with MiXCR, one entry per CDR3 protein. Here the sample spans about 250,000 distinct CDR3 sequences, 15% to 20% being singletons. The CDR3 has 19 amino acids. The V gene lost 5 bases and the J gene lost 0 bases, with 24 bases spanning the gap. Germline-derived CDR1 and CDR2 are MNHNS and SASEGT. Broader study findings: Several highly homologous variants formed a TCR beta motif that appeared characteristic of ankylosing spondylitis blood.

This clonotype was observed a few times. What it binds is not known. The chain has TRBV6-1 and TRBJ2-3, with D perhaps matching TRBD1 (6 bases). Sequenced input: blood, either unsorted or a sorted T cell fraction (not recorded which). The origin of this receptor is a male donor with ankylosing spondylitis or in good health (not recorded which). This chain's CDR3 is CASSPFHPSGDQSTDTQYF. CDR3 DNA: TGTGCCAGCAGTCCATTTCACCCATCAGGGGACCAAAGCACAGATACGCAGTATTTT.